These 10 T cell receptor beta chains were all obtained from the same sample, sequenced in a study of control samples from healthy donors and cancer patients. TCRdb's table, derived via immunoSEQ multiplex PCR, lists solely in-frame clones and lacks some. The table lists some 13,000 clones, over 70% of them singletons. The specimen sequenced was formalin-fixed, paraffin-embedded tissue. These receptors were obtained from a male donor with melanoma.

The V and J genes are TRBV19 and TRBJ2-3, with D unresolved. The length of the CDR3 is 14 residues. The V gene lost 10 bases and the J gene lost 1 base, with 15 bases spanning the gap. Germline CDR1 reads LNHDA; CDR2 reads SQIVND (reference sequence). The CDR3 region is CANRSSQRTDTQYF. DNA of the CDR3: TGTGCCAACCGTTCGTCGCAGCGCACAGATACGCAGTATTTT. Full variable domain (outside the CDR3, taken from reference TRBV19 and TRBJ2-3): DGGITQSPKYLFRKEGQNVTLSCEQNLNHDAMYWYRQDPGQGLRLIYYSQIVNDFQKGDIAEGYSVSREKKESFPLTVTSAQKNPTAFYLCANRSSQRTDTQYFGPGTRLTVL.

The rearrangement links TRBV6-6 to TRBJ1-2; D unresolved. In germline, CDR1 is MNHNY, CDR2 SVGAGI (reference sequence). The CDR3 spans 12 residues. The V end was cut by 4 bases, the J end by 2 bases, with 5 bases between. The CDR3, as DNA: TGTGCCAGCAGTTCAGAAAACTATGGCTACACCTTC. Translated: CASSSENYGYTF.

This clone has just one count. This chain links TRBV19 with TRBJ1-1, with TRBD1 matching 10 bases. V lost 9 bases and J lost 5; bases outside the gene matches: 6. From germline, CDR1 is LNHDA and CDR2 SQIVND (reference sequence). The CDR3 is 13 amino acids. This CDR3 is CASAGQGKTEAFF. The CDR3 DNA sequence: TGTGCCAGCGCGGGACAGGGGAAAACTGAAGCTTTCTTT.

This sequence joins TRBV4-1 and TRBJ2-5; D may correspond to TRBD1 or TRBD2 (5 bases each). The germline gives CDR1 MGHRA, CDR2 YSYEKL. Between the trimmed V and J ends, which lost 0 bases and 4 bases, there was a span of 15 bases. The CDR3 covers 16 residues. The CDR3 protein is CASSQDRGQGRETQYF. DNA for the CDR3: TGCGCCAGCAGCCAAGATCGCGGGCAGGGAAGAGAGACCCAGTACTTC.

This clone was found once. J is TRBJ1-1 and V is TRBV5-1; D not certain. The V gene's germline CDR1 is SGHRS and CDR2 YFSETQ. V lost 0 bases to trimming and J lost 1 base, with 10 bases between them. The CDR3 totals 15 residues. The CDR3 sequence: CASSLAYGRNTEAFF. Written as DNA, the CDR3 is TGCGCCAGCAGCTTGGCCTACGGGAGGAACACTGAAGCTTTCTTT.

The J gene is TRBJ1-1, the V gene TRBV20-1; D may be TRBD1 (5 bases). V was clipped by 6 bases and J by 4 bases, with 9 bases between them. The CDR3 is made up of 11 amino acids. The germline gives CDR1 DFQATT, CDR2 SNEGSKA (reference sequence). The CDR3 sequence: CSAVGGTEAFF. CDR3 DNA: TGCAGTGCGGTGGGGGGCACTGAAGCTTTCTTT.

This clone has a single count. The chain employs TRBV29-1 and TRBJ2-5; D is perhaps TRBD2 (5 bases). V was trimmed by 7 bases and J by 5 bases, leaving 14 bases between them. The CDR3 runs 12 residues. The germline V gene encodes CDR1 SQVTM and CDR2 ANQGSEA. As DNA, the CDR3 is TGCAGCGCCCTCCCGGGGATTGAGACCCAGTACTTC. Translation: CSALPGIETQYF.

The table lists this clone with a few counts. V is TRBV5-4 and J is TRBJ2-3; no definite D call. V was cut by 2 bases and J by 6 bases, with 7 bases left in between. The CDR3 covers 12 residues. Germline V gene data show CDR1 as SGHNT and CDR2 as YYREEE (reference sequence). The chain's CDR3 is CASSFGVDTQYF. The CDR3 nucleotides read TGTGCCAGCAGCTTTGGCGTGGATACGCAGTATTTT.

This clone was detected only a few times. The V gene is TRBV7-7, the J gene TRBJ2-1; 8 positions match TRBD1. This CDR3 comprises 13 residues. Germline V CDR1 and CDR2: SSHAT, FNYEAQ (reference sequence). V shed 3 bases, J shed 9 bases, and the junction held 4 bases outside the gene matches. The CDR3 loop reads CASSLQGASEQFF. The CDR3 DNA follows: TGTGCCAGCAGCTTGCAGGGGGCGAGTGAGCAGTTCTTC.

There are a few counts of this clone. This rearrangement joins TRBV2 to TRBJ1-6, with TRBD1 matching over 8 bases. The CDR3 covers 14 residues. The germline CDR1 and CDR2 sequences are SNHLY and FYNNEI. V shed 5 bases, J shed 10 bases, and the junction held 7 bases outside the gene matches. CDR3 DNA: TGTGCCAGCAGTACCGGGACAGGATCCTCACCCCTCCACTTT. This codes for CASSTGTGSSPLHF.